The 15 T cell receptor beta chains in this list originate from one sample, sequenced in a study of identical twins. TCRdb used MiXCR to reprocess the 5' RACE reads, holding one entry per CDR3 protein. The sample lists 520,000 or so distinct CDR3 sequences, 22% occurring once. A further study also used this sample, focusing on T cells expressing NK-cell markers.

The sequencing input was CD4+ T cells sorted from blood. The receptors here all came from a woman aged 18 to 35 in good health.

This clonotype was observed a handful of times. CDR3 sequence: CAISTPTYEQYF. The CDR3 nucleotides are TGTGCCATCAGCACACCTACCTACGAGCAGTACTTC. The chain employs TRBV10-3 and TRBJ2-7, with unresolved D. The CDR3 runs 12 residues. The germline V and J ends were trimmed by 6 bases and 2 bases, with 8 bases remaining between them. In germline, CDR1 is ENHRY, CDR2 SYGVKD.

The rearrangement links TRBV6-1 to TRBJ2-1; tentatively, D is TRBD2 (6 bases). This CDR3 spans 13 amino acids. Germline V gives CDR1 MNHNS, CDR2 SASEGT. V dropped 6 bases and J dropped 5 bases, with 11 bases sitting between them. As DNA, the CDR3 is TGTGCCAGCAGATGGGAGGTTGACAATGAGCAGTTCTTC. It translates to CASRWEVDNEQFF.

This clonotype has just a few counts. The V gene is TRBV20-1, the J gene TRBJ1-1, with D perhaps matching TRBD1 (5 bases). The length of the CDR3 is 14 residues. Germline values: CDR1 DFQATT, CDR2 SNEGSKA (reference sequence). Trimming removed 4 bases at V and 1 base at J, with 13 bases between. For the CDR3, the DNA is TGCAGTGCTAAGGAGACAGCGCGGAACACTGAAGCTTTCTTT. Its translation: CSAKETARNTEAFF.

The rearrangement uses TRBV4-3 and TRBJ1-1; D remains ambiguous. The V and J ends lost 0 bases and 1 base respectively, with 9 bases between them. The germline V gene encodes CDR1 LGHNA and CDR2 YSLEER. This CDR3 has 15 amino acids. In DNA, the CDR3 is TGCGCCAGCAGCCAAGACCACAGCCCGAACACTGAAGCTTTCTTT. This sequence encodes CASSQDHSPNTEAFF.

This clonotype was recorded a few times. CDR3 protein: CASSQGQRLYNSPLHF. The CDR3, as DNA: TGTGCCAGCTCACAAGGACAGCGCCTCTATAATTCACCCCTCCACTTT. This sequence joins TRBV18 and TRBJ1-6; a possible D gene is TRBD1 (6 bases). Deletions cut 4 bases from V and 3 bases from J, with 13 bases between. The CDR3 is made up of 16 amino acids. CDR1 and CDR2 from the germline V gene are KGHSH and LQKENI.

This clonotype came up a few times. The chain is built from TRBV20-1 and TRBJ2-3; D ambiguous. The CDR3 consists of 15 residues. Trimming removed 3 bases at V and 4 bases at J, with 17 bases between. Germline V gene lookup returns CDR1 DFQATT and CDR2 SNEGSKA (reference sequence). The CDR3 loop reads CSASRTPTGADTQYF. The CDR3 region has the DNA TGCAGTGCTAGTCGGACCCCCACTGGTGCAGATACGCAGTATTTT.

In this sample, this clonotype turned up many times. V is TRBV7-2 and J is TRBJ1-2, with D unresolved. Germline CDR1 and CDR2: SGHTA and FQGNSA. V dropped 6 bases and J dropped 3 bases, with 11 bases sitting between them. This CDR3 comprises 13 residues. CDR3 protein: CASSLRGDYGYTF. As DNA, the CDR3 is TGTGCCAGCAGTTTGCGCGGGGACTATGGCTACACCTTC.

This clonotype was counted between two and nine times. CDR3 coding DNA: TGCAGTGCTAGAATGGTGGGGCCAGGAACTTTCTATGGCTACACCTTC. Protein: CSARMVGPGTFYGYTF. The chain is built from TRBV20-1 and TRBJ1-2, with a tentative D call TRBD1 (5 bases). V lost 2 bases to trimming and J lost 4 bases, with 20 bases between them. The CDR3 loop spans 16 amino acids. Germline CDR1 and CDR2: DFQATT and SNEGSKA (reference sequence).

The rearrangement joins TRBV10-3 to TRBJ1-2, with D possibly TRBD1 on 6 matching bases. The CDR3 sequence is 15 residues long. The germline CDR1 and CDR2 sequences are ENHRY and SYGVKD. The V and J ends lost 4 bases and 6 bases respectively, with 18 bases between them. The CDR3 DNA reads TGTGCCATCAGTGGAGGGACAATAACCGTCAATGGCTACACCTTC. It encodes CAISGGTITVNGYTF.

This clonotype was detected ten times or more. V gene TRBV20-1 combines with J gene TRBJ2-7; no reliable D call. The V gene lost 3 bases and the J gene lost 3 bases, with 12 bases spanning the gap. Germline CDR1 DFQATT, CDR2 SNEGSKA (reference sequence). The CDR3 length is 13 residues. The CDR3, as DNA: TGCAGTGCTAGTGACCGGGCCGGCTACGAGCAGTACTTC. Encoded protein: CSASDRAGYEQYF.

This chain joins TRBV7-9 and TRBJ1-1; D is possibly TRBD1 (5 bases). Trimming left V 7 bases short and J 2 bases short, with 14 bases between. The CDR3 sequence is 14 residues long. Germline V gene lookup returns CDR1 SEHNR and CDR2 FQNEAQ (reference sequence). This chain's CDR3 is CASTNLGGNTEAFF. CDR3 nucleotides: TGTGCCAGCACCAATTTGGGGGGTAACACTGAAGCTTTCTTT.

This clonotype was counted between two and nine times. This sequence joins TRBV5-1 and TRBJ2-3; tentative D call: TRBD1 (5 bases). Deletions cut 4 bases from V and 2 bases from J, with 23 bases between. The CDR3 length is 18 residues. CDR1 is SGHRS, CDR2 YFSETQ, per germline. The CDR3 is CASSQGFRTTSNTDTQYF. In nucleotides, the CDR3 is TGCGCCAGCAGCCAGGGATTTCGTACGACTTCAAACACAGATACGCAGTATTTT.

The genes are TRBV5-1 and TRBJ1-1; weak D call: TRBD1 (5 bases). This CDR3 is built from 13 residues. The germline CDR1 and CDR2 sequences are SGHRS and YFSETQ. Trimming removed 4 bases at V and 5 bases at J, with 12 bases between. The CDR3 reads CASSPGDETEAFF. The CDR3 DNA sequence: TGCGCCAGCAGCCCGGGGGATGAGACTGAAGCTTTCTTT.

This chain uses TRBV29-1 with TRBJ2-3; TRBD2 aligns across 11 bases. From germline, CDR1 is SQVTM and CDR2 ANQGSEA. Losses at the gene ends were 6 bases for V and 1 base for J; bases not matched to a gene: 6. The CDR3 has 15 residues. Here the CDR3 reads CSVSSLAGGTDTQYF. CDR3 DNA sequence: TGCAGCGTCTCATCACTAGCGGGGGGCACAGATACGCAGTATTTT.

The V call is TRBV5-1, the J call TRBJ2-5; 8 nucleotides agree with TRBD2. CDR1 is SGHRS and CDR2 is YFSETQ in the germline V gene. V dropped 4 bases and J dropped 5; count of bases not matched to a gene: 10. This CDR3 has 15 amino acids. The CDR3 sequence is CASSPGGGGAETQYF. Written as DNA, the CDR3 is TGCGCCAGCAGCCCGGGGGGGGGCGGTGCGGAGACCCAGTACTTC.